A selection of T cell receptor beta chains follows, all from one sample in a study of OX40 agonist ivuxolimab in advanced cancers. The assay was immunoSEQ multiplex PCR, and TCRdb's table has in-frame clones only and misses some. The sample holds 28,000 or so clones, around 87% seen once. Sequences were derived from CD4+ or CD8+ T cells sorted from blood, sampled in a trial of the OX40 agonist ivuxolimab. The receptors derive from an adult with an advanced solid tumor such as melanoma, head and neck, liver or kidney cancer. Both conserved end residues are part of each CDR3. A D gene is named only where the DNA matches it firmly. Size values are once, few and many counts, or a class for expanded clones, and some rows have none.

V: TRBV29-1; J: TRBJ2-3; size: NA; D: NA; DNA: TGCAGCGTCCCGGGCATCGGGGCGCAAGATACGCAGTATTTT; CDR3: CSVPGIGAQDTQYF
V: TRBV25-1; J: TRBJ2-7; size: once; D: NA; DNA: TGTGCCAGCAGTGAATTGGGGGGGCGGTCATCCTCCTACGAGCAGTACTTC; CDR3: CASSELGGRSSSYEQYF
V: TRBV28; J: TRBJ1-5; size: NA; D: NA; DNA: TGTGCCAGTGCTAGGCCGGGGCTGCCAAATCAGCCCCAGCATTTT; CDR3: CASARPGLPNQPQHF
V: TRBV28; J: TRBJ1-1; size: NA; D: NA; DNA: TGTGCCAGCAGTTTAGTGGAGGACATCGGCTGGAACACTGAAGCTTTCTTT; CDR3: CASSLVEDIGWNTEAFF
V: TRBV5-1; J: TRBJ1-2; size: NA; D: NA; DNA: TGCGCCAGCAGCTCCAGCGGGACACCTAACTATGGCTACACCTTC; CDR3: CASSSSGTPNYGYTF
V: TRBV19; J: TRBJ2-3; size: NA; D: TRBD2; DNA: TGTGCCAGTAGTATCCAAGCGGGGAAACCCACAGATACGCAGTATTTT; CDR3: CASSIQAGKPTDTQYF
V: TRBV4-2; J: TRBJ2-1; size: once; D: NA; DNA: TGTGCCAGCAGCCAAGAGCAGGGATACTCCTACAATGAGCAGTTCTTC; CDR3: CASSQEQGYSYNEQFF
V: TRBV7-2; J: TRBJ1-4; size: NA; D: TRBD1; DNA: TGTGCCAGCAGCTTTACAGGGGGAATTAATGAAAAACTGTTTTTT; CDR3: CASSFTGGINEKLFF
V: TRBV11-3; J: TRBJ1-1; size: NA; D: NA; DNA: TGTGCCAGCAGCCCCCGAGTCCAGGGGACTGAAGCTTTCTTT; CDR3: CASSPRVQGTEAFF
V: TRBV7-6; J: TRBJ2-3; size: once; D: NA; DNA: TGTGCCAGCAGCTCCTTAGCGGACACTAGCACAGATACGCAGTATTTT; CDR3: CASSSLADTSTDTQYF
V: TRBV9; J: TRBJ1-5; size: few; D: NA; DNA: TGTGCCAGCAGCGAGGGACCAAGCAATCAGCCCCAGCATTTT; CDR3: CASSEGPSNQPQHF
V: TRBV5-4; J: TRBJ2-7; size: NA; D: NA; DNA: TGTGCCAGCAGCTTGAGGGACAATACCTACGAGCAGTACTTC; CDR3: CASSLRDNTYEQYF
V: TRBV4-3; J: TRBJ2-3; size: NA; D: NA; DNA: TGCGCCAGCAGCCAAGAAGGGATGGAAGATACGCAGTATTTT; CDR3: CASSQEGMEDTQYF
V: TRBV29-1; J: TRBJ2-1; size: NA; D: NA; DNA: TGCAGCGTTGAGGGGGAGGGGGCTTGGAATGAGCAGTTCTTC; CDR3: CSVEGEGAWNEQFF
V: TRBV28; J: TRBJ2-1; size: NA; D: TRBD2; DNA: TGTGCCAGCACCCCGCTAGCGGGAGGCTACAATGAGCAGTTCTTC; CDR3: CASTPLAGGYNEQFF
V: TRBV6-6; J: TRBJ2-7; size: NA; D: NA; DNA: TGTGCCAGCAGCCCCAGGGGGGACTCCTACGAGCAGTACTTC; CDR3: CASSPRGDSYEQYF
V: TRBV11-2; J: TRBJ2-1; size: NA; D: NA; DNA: TGTGCCAGCTCCTCCTCCGCTACCTACAATGAGCAGTTCTTC; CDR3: CASSSSATYNEQFF
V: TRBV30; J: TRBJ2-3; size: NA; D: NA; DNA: TGTGCCTGGACTTCTGTGGGGTTCGCAGATACGCAGTATTTT; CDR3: CAWTSVGFADTQYF
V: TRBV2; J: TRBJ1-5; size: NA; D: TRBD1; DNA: TGTGCCAGCAGTGAGGGGACAGGGGACAATCAGCCCCAGCATTTT; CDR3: CASSEGTGDNQPQHF
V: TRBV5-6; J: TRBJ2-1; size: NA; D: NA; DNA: TGTGCCAGCAGCTTGGCCTCAAAGGTTGATGAGCAGTTCTTC; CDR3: CASSLASKVDEQFF
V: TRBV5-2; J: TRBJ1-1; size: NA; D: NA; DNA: TGTGCCAGCAGCCAAACTATGACAGGGGTGGGGGCTGAAGCTTTCTTT; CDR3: CASSQTMTGVGAEAFF
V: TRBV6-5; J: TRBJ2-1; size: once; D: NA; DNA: TGTGCCAGCAAGACTAATACCTACAATGAGCAGTTCTTC; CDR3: CASKTNTYNEQFF
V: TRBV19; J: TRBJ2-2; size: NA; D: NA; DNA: TGTGCCAGCCGAGTCGGGGGAGGAGCGAACACCGGGGAGCTGTTTTTT; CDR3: CASRVGGGANTGELFF
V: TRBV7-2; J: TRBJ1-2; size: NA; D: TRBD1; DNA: TGTGCCAGCAGCCCCCAGGGGGGTGGCTATGGCTACACCTTC; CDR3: CASSPQGGGYGYTF
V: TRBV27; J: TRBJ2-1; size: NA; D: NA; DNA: TGTGCCAGCAGTTTCTTTGTGGGAGAAAATGAGCAGTTCTTC; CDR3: CASSFFVGENEQFF
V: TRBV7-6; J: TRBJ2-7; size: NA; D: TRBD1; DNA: TGTGCCAGCAGCTCGGGACAGGGGGATTACGAGCAGTACTTC; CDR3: CASSSGQGDYEQYF
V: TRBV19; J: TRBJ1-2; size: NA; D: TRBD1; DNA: TGTGCCAGTAGTACAGGGGGCTGGTATGGCTACACCTTC; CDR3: CASSTGGWYGYTF